These T cell receptor beta chains were read from a single sample in a study of T cells in localized non-small cell lung cancer. Sequenced by immunoSEQ multiplex PCR; TCRdb stores in-frame clones only, minus some. The table lists about 15,000 clones, approximately 87% of them singletons. The sequencing used peripheral blood mononuclear cells, collected before any cancer treatment. The receptor set was obtained from a male donor aged 60 or over with stage II lung adenocarcinoma. CDR3s include the opening cysteine and the closing phenylalanine or tryptophan. Each record gives: CDR3 protein, V gene, clone size, J gene. Rows give clone size only sometimes, using once, few, many, or a class for an expanded clone.

CDR3aa: CASSKSHGGTEAFF
v_gene: TRBV2
abundance: few
j_gene: TRBJ1-1

CDR3aa: CASSTGTSIAKNIQYF
v_gene: TRBV19
abundance: -
j_gene: TRBJ2-4

CDR3aa: CSVAPRMDSSTEAFF
v_gene: TRBV29-1
abundance: -
j_gene: TRBJ1-1

CDR3aa: CASLNRDGHTGELFF
v_gene: TRBV27
abundance: -
j_gene: TRBJ2-2

CDR3aa: CASRSTGSYEQYF
v_gene: TRBV25-1
abundance: -
j_gene: TRBJ2-7

CDR3aa: CASSQGGTLPPMNTEAFF
v_gene: TRBV7-9
abundance: -
j_gene: TRBJ1-1

CDR3aa: CASSVAGPQPTEAFF
v_gene: TRBV7-3
abundance: -
j_gene: TRBJ1-1

CDR3aa: CASSQVGQENIQYF
v_gene: TRBV14
abundance: -
j_gene: TRBJ2-4

CDR3aa: CASSEGTEGGYTF
v_gene: TRBV6-1
abundance: -
j_gene: TRBJ1-2

CDR3aa: CASSSTGFTNTEAFF
v_gene: TRBV6-5
abundance: -
j_gene: TRBJ1-1

CDR3aa: CASSLSVASGDEQFF
v_gene: TRBV7-9
abundance: -
j_gene: TRBJ2-1

CDR3aa: CAIGSGRVGNEQFF
v_gene: TRBV19
abundance: -
j_gene: TRBJ2-1

CDR3aa: CASSLAGGQAYNEQFF
v_gene: TRBV5-1
abundance: -
j_gene: TRBJ2-1

CDR3aa: CASISGTRPTDTQYF
v_gene: TRBV19
abundance: -
j_gene: TRBJ2-3

CDR3aa: CASSTGTGVIHTF
v_gene: TRBV27
abundance: once
j_gene: TRBJ1-2

CDR3aa: CATKPQGQGTEAFF
v_gene: TRBV2
abundance: -
j_gene: TRBJ1-1

CDR3aa: CAISGEKYNEQFF
v_gene: TRBV10-3
abundance: -
j_gene: TRBJ2-1

CDR3aa: CASSVTTGVNTEAFF
v_gene: TRBV9
abundance: -
j_gene: TRBJ1-1

CDR3aa: CASRPGGEGAEKLFF
v_gene: TRBV2
abundance: -
j_gene: TRBJ1-4

CDR3aa: CASSLTEYGYTF
v_gene: TRBV6-1
abundance: -
j_gene: TRBJ1-2

CDR3aa: CASSIPTGGTGNQPQHF
v_gene: TRBV19
abundance: -
j_gene: TRBJ1-5

CDR3aa: CAISESQGAYGYTF
v_gene: TRBV10-3
abundance: -
j_gene: TRBJ1-2

CDR3aa: CASSLSGSRDEKLFF
v_gene: TRBV27
abundance: few
j_gene: TRBJ1-4

CDR3aa: CASSKRDTDTQYF
v_gene: TRBV19
abundance: -
j_gene: TRBJ2-3

CDR3aa: CASSPTGGEKLFF
v_gene: TRBV7-8
abundance: -
j_gene: TRBJ1-4

CDR3aa: CASGRVANTGELFF
v_gene: TRBV27
abundance: -
j_gene: TRBJ2-2

CDR3aa: CASSLENARADTQYF
v_gene: TRBV5-6
abundance: -
j_gene: TRBJ2-3

CDR3aa: CASSHDYKETQYF
v_gene: TRBV7-7
abundance: few
j_gene: TRBJ2-5

CDR3aa: CASSSGQQETQYF
v_gene: TRBV18
abundance: -
j_gene: TRBJ2-5

CDR3aa: CASSDLQGAKNIQYF
v_gene: TRBV5-1
abundance: -
j_gene: TRBJ2-4

CDR3aa: CASSWSDTQYF
v_gene: TRBV6-5
abundance: -
j_gene: TRBJ2-3

CDR3aa: CASTSNSREELFF
v_gene: TRBV5-1
abundance: few
j_gene: TRBJ2-2

CDR3aa: CASSQDSREGRYEQYF
v_gene: TRBV4-3
abundance: -
j_gene: TRBJ2-7

CDR3aa: CATSRDYAGYTF
v_gene: TRBV15
abundance: -
j_gene: TRBJ1-2

CDR3aa: CASSGQENQPQHF
v_gene: TRBV6-5
abundance: -
j_gene: TRBJ1-5

CDR3aa: CASSPIPRSTDTQYF
v_gene: TRBV5-4
abundance: -
j_gene: TRBJ2-3

CDR3aa: CASRPESSYEQYF
v_gene: TRBV5-1
abundance: -
j_gene: TRBJ2-7

CDR3aa: CSVERYNEQFF
v_gene: TRBV29-1
abundance: -
j_gene: TRBJ2-1

CDR3aa: CASSSEGDTQYF
v_gene: TRBV6-6
abundance: -
j_gene: TRBJ2-3

CDR3aa: CASSEVPAGHTEAFF
v_gene: TRBV6-1
abundance: -
j_gene: TRBJ1-1

CDR3aa: CASSYLRSSYNEQFF
v_gene: TRBV6-5
abundance: -
j_gene: TRBJ2-1

CDR3aa: CASSNLQGSTEAFF
v_gene: TRBV9
abundance: -
j_gene: TRBJ1-1

CDR3aa: CASSSDFLRWYF
v_gene: TRBV7-9
abundance: -
j_gene: TRBJ2-3

CDR3aa: CASRSPGTGLPTEAFF
v_gene: TRBV28
abundance: -
j_gene: TRBJ1-1

CDR3aa: CATKRYGTGGGGDTQYF
v_gene: TRBV15
abundance: -
j_gene: TRBJ2-3

CDR3aa: CASSTRTGEGYTF
v_gene: TRBV11-3
abundance: -
j_gene: TRBJ1-2

CDR3aa: CASSVGGGYLGEQYF
v_gene: TRBV9
abundance: -
j_gene: TRBJ2-7

CDR3aa: CSAGSYGYTF
v_gene: TRBV20-1
abundance: -
j_gene: TRBJ1-2

CDR3aa: CASSVEPGLAQQYF
v_gene: TRBV9
abundance: medium-sized
j_gene: TRBJ2-7

CDR3aa: CASSYHWGLAGNEQYF
v_gene: TRBV6-6
abundance: -
j_gene: TRBJ2-7

CDR3aa: CASSSLAGNSVF
v_gene: TRBV11-2
abundance: -
j_gene: TRBJ2-1

CDR3aa: CASTRGSNTGELFF
v_gene: TRBV6-5
abundance: -
j_gene: TRBJ2-2

CDR3aa: CASSLGGAGNQPQHF
v_gene: TRBV28
abundance: few
j_gene: TRBJ1-5

CDR3aa: CASSPGRAGETQYF
v_gene: TRBV7-9
abundance: -
j_gene: TRBJ2-5

CDR3aa: CASSSDGGDTQYF
v_gene: TRBV7-6
abundance: -
j_gene: TRBJ2-3